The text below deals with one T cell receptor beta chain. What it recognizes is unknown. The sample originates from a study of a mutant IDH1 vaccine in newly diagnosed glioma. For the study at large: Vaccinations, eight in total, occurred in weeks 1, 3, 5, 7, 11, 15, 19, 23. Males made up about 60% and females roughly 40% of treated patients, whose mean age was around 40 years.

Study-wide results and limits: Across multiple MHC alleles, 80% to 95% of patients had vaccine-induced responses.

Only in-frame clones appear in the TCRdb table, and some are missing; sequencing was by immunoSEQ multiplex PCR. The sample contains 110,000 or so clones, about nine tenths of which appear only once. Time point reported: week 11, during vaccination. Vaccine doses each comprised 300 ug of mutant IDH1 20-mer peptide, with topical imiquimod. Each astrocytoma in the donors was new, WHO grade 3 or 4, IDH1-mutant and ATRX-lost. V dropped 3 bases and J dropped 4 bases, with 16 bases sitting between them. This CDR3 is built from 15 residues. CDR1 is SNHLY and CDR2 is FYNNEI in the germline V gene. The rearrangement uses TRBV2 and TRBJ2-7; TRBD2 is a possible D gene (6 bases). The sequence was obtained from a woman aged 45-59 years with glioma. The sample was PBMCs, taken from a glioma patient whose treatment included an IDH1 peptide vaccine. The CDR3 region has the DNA TGTGCCAGCAGTGAGAGGCAGGGAGGAGGGTACGAGCAGTACTTC. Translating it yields CASSERQGGGYEQYF.